A selection of T cell receptor beta chains follows, all from one sample in a study of PD-L1 blockade in urothelial cancer. Data came from immunoSEQ multiplex PCR; TCRdb stores just in-frame clones and leaves some out. The sample carries approximately 80,000 clones, about 81% recorded once. This material consisted of PBMCs, taken around atezolizumab (anti-PD-L1) treatment. The receptors were sampled from a man aged 65-85 years with urothelial cancer. Both conserved end residues are part of each CDR3. The D gene is left open where the match is weak. Expanded clones get a size class; other rows say once, few or many, or leave the size out.

size	V	D	length	J	CDR3	DNA
.	TRBV11-3	.	12	TRBJ2-1	CASSLAGPEQFF	TGTGCCAGCAGCCTCGCAGGGCCTGAGCAGTTCTTC
.	TRBV30	.	15	TRBJ2-2	CAWKRILLGTGELFF	TGTGCCTGGAAGAGGATCCTCCTGGGCACCGGGGAGCTGTTTTTT
.	TRBV6-5	.	11	TRBJ2-1	CASRQLEAQFF	TGTGCCAGCAGGCAACTAGAGGCGCAGTTCTTC
.	TRBV6-1	TRBD2	14	TRBJ2-1	CASSEPAGGPFEFF	TGTGCCAGCAGTGAACCGGCGGGGGGGCCTTTTGAGTTCTTC
.	TRBV6-5	TRBD1	15	TRBJ2-1	CASSQAGQGVNEQFF	TGTGCCAGCAGCCAAGCGGGACAGGGGGTGAATGAGCAGTTCTTC
.	TRBV7-8	.	14	TRBJ1-1	CASSLVRRGTEAFF	TGTGCCAGCAGCTTAGTCCGCAGGGGCACTGAAGCTTTCTTT
.	TRBV11-2	TRBD1	17	TRBJ2-7	CASSSSAAQGASFEQYF	TGTGCCAGCAGCTCATCCGCCGCACAGGGGGCAAGCTTCGAGCAGTACTTC
.	TRBV30	TRBD1	15	TRBJ1-2	CAWMDRDRGTHGYTF	TGTGCCTGGATGGACCGGGACAGGGGTACACATGGCTACACCTTC
.	TRBV18	.	15	TRBJ1-3	CASSPQGALGNTIYF	TGTGCCAGCTCACCACAAGGGGCTCTCGGAAACACCATATATTTT
.	TRBV19	.	15	TRBJ2-2	CATSWAGTNTGELFF	TGTGCCACCAGCTGGGCGGGGACGAACACCGGGGAGCTGTTTTTT
.	TRBV5-1	.	15	TRBJ2-2	CASSSGTSNTGELFF	TGCGCCAGCAGCTCCGGGACATCGAACACCGGGGAGCTGTTTTTT
few	TRBV5-1	TRBD2	15	TRBJ2-1	CASSPKLAGANEQFF	TGCGCCAGCAGCCCCAAACTAGCGGGAGCCAATGAGCAGTTCTTC
once	TRBV4-2	TRBD1	16	TRBJ2-7	CASSQGWGQGHYEQYF	TGTGCCAGCAGCCAAGGGTGGGGACAGGGTCACTACGAGCAGTACTTC
.	TRBV4-3	.	14	TRBJ2-7	CASSQDRKGREQYF	TGCGCCAGCAGCCAAGATCGTAAGGGGCGCGAGCAGTACTTC
.	TRBV10-3	TRBD2	15	TRBJ2-7	CAISESSGFSYEQYF	TGTGCCATCAGTGAGTCTAGCGGGTTCTCCTACGAGCAGTACTTC
.	TRBV2	TRBD1	15	TRBJ2-1	CASSLGQGPYNEQFF	TGTGCCAGCAGCCTCGGACAGGGGCCGTACAATGAGCAGTTCTTC
.	TRBV7-9	.	13	TRBJ1-1	CASSIQGDTEAFF	TGTGCCAGCAGCATACAGGGAGACACTGAAGCTTTCTTT
.	TRBV27	.	15	TRBJ1-1	CASSLSTGLNTEAFF	TGTGCCAGCAGTTTATCCACAGGATTGAACACTGAAGCTTTCTTT
once	TRBV9	TRBD1	15	TRBJ1-2	CASSSRTGGGHGYTF	TGTGCCAGCAGCTCCCGGACAGGAGGGGGGCATGGCTACACCTTC
.	TRBV6-6	TRBD1	15	TRBJ1-3	CASSPKGGQGTSIYF	TGTGCCAGCAGCCCAAAAGGGGGACAGGGGACCTCCATATATTTT
.	TRBV6-5	.	14	TRBJ2-5	CASRSVQGQETQYF	TGTGCCAGCAGATCGGTACAGGGACAAGAGACCCAGTACTTC
.	TRBV30	TRBD2	14	TRBJ2-7	CAWSVRTRGGEQYF	TGTGCCTGGAGTGTACGGACTCGCGGGGGCGAGCAGTACTTC
.	TRBV29-1	.	13	TRBJ1-5	CSVVVQGNQPQHF	TGCAGCGTTGTAGTACAGGGTAATCAGCCCCAGCATTTT